This T cell receptor (beta chain) was sequenced in a study of early T cells in non-severe SARS-CoV-2 infection. The wider study: Whole-blood bulk RNA, unsorted, was sequenced, and chains were unpaired.

This clonotype was observed a few times. Its antigen is currently unknown. Individual cDNA molecules received unique molecular identifiers. TCRdb re-called the 5' RACE reads through MiXCR, storing one row per CDR3 protein. The repertoire holds about 32,000 distinct CDR3 sequences, with around 9% as singletons. Notes on the study in general: VDJdb-based matching was biased toward anti-spike CD8 responses and missed private and CD4 specificities.

The CDR3 is 13 amino acids. The ends were cut back, 4 bases at V and 3 bases at J, with 7 bases in the middle. The sample was whole blood. This receptor was identified in an adult who was a healthcare worker with PCR-confirmed SARS-CoV-2 infection or an uninfected control (not recorded which). The chain is built from TRBV12-3 or TRBV12-4 and TRBJ1-5; the D is unclear. The CDR3: CASSSTDNQPQHF. CDR3 DNA: TGTGCCAGCAGTTCGACGGACAATCAGCCCCAGCATTTT.